One and the same sample provided the 29 T cell receptor beta chains below, sequenced in a study of T-cell reconstitution after alpha-beta-depleted transplantation in children. The TCRbeta library was prepared with unique molecular identifiers. One entry per CDR3 protein, called by TCRdb with MiXCR from the PCR reads. In the table there are 490,000 or so distinct CDR3 sequences, under 15% of which are singletons. Source: PBMCs from the stem cell graft donor, taken from the stem cell graft. The receptors were sampled from a human donor who donated a stem cell graft to a child with combined immunodeficiency.

The sample holds many counts of this clonotype. The rearrangement links TRBV27 to TRBJ2-5; D remains ambiguous. The CDR3 is made up of 13 amino acids. Trimming pared 5 bases from V and 4 bases from J, leaving 11 bases between. Germline V CDR1 and CDR2: MNHEY, SMNVEV (reference sequence). The chain's CDR3 is CASSPTQLETQYF. CDR3 DNA sequence: TGTGCCAGCAGTCCTACTCAGCTAGAGACCCAGTACTTC.

The sample holds many counts of this clonotype. The chain has TRBV7-8 and TRBJ2-1; D is unresolved. The CDR3 loop spans 12 amino acids. Germline values: CDR1 SGHVS, CDR2 FQNEAQ. The ends were cut back, 2 bases at V and 9 bases at J, with 8 bases in the middle. CDR3 sequence (DNA): TGTGCCAGCAGCTTATTACCGGGTGAGCAGTTCTTC. This encodes CASSLLPGEQFF. Full variable domain (rest looked up from reference TRBV7-8 and TRBJ2-1): GAGVSQSPRYKVAKRGQDVALRCDPISGHVSLFWYQQALGQGPEFLTYFQNEAQLDKSGLPSDRFFAERPEGSVSTLKIQRTQQEDSAVYLCASSLLPGEQFFGPGTRLTVL.

The table lists this clonotype with a few counts. The V gene is TRBV5-6, the J gene TRBJ2-7; 8 bases align to TRBD2. The V gene's germline CDR1 is SGHDT and CDR2 YYEEEE. V shed 0 bases and J 2 bases; nucleotides not matched to a gene: 10. The CDR3 has 17 amino acids. The CDR3 DNA follows: TGTGCCAGCAGCTTGGCCGCGGGGGGCCTAAAGACCTACGAGCAGTACTTC. Protein product: CASSLAAGGLKTYEQYF.

This clonotype was detected only a few times. This CDR3 is CATSGGTGGRETQYF. The CDR3 DNA follows: TGTGCCACCAGTGGTGGGACAGGGGGTCGTGAGACCCAGTACTTC. The J gene is TRBJ2-5, the V gene TRBV24-1, with TRBD1 identical over 11 bases. Germline CDR1 is KGHDR and CDR2 is SFDVKD. The CDR3 contains 15 residues. Trimming took 5 bases from V and 5 from J; bases not matched to a gene: 6.

This clonotype has at least ten counts. The chain's CDR3 is CSVDEGWNEQFF. The CDR3 region has the DNA TGCAGCGTTGATGAGGGATGGAATGAGCAGTTCTTC. This chain uses TRBV29-1 with TRBJ2-1, with a weak D call TRBD2 (5 bases). CDR3 length: 12 residues. Germline V lookup: CDR1 SQVTM, CDR2 ANQGSEA. V shed 3 bases and J shed 7 bases, with 10 bases lying between them.

The rearrangement links TRBV12-5 to TRBJ2-1; D might be TRBD2 (5 bases). V lost 8 bases and J 0 bases, leaving 23 bases between the germline ends. CDR3 length: 18 amino acids. The germline V gene has CDR1 LGHNT and CDR2 FRNRAP. The CDR3 sequence: CASRPRIMEAGSYNEQFF. In nucleotides, the CDR3 is TGTGCTAGTAGACCCCGCATAATGGAGGCGGGCTCCTACAATGAGCAGTTCTTC.

This clonotype was seen a handful of times. The V and J genes are TRBV20-1 and TRBJ2-3; 12 positions match TRBD2. V lost 3 bases, J lost 1 base, and 5 bases stayed unmatched. The CDR3 spans 16 residues. Germline-derived CDR1 and CDR2 are DFQATT and SNEGSKA (reference sequence). In DNA, the CDR3 is TGCAGTGCTAGCCCAAGGACTAGCGGGGGCACAGATACGCAGTATTTT. Its translation is CSASPRTSGGTDTQYF.

This clonotype was detected a few times. The chain is built from TRBV7-3 and TRBJ2-7; TRBD2 might be the D (6 bases). CDR3 size: 13 residues. V shed 4 bases and J shed 5 bases, with 12 bases lying between them. Germline CDR1 is SGHTA and CDR2 is FQGTGA. CDR3 DNA sequence: TGTGCCAGCAGCTACCACCCGGGGGACGAGCAGTACTTC. It translates to CASSYHPGDEQYF.

This clonotype came up a few times. The genes are TRBV10-3 and TRBJ2-7; 7 bases map to TRBD1. The ends lost 8 bases at V and 5 bases at J; junction bases unmatched: 15. The CDR3 loop spans 15 amino acids. From germline, CDR1 is ENHRY and CDR2 SYGVKD. The CDR3 is CAIGRTGEIGDEQYF. CDR3 DNA: TGTGCCATCGGCCGGACAGGTGAGATTGGCGACGAGCAGTACTTC.

This chain joins TRBV11-2 and TRBJ2-2; 7 positions match TRBD2. The CDR3 totals 17 residues. V was pared by 5 bases and J by 3 bases, with 12 bases of the junction left unmatched. Germline CDR1 is SGHAT and CDR2 is FQNNGV. The CDR3 reads CASSTVAGVWDTGELFF. The CDR3 bases are TGTGCCAGCAGCACCGTGGCGGGAGTATGGGACACCGGGGAGCTGTTTTTT.

The CDR3 region has the DNA TGCGCCAGCAGCCTTCGGGACCATACCATTTCCGGGGAGCTGTTTTTT. It is translated as CASSLRDHTISGELFF. The gene calls are TRBV5-1 and TRBJ2-2; D is perhaps TRBD1 or TRBD2 (5 bases each). Germline CDR1 and CDR2: SGHRS and YFSETQ. The CDR3 spans 16 residues. V was cut by 4 bases and J by 6 bases, with 19 bases left in between.

The chain couples TRBV11-2 to TRBJ2-2, with D perhaps TRBD1 or TRBD2 (5 bases each). CDR1 and CDR2 (germline): SGHAT, FQNNGV. The CDR3 has 16 residues. V shed 5 bases and J shed 3 bases, with 16 bases lying between them. The CDR3 loop is CASSLRGYPHTGELFF. The CDR3, as DNA: TGTGCCAGCAGCCTCCGGGGCTACCCCCACACCGGGGAGCTGTTTTTT.

This clonotype was seen only a few times. CDR3 amino acids: CASRPGFSGNTIYF. The CDR3 DNA reads as TGTGCCAGCAGACCAGGCTTCTCTGGAAACACCATATATTTT. This chain connects TRBV7-2 to TRBJ1-3, with D unresolved. The CDR3 is 14 residues long. Trimming shortened V by 6 bases and J by 0 bases, and 9 bases separated the two germline ends. Germline values: CDR1 SGHTA, CDR2 FQGNSA.

This clonotype was counted ten times or more. The chain carries TRBV9 and TRBJ2-5, with a possible D match to TRBD1 (6 bases). Trimming stripped 4 bases from V and 1 base from J, with 11 bases between. This CDR3 contains 14 residues. Germline CDR1 reads SGDLS; CDR2 reads YYNGEE. The CDR3 DNA sequence: TGTGCCAGCAGCCAGGGGTGGGGCCAAGAGACCCAGTACTTC. This gives the protein CASSQGWGQETQYF.

This sequence joins TRBV5-1 and TRBJ2-7; D perhaps matches TRBD2 (6 bases). CDR1 is SGHRS and CDR2 is YFSETQ in the germline V gene. The CDR3 extends over 15 amino acids. Trimming removed 4 bases at V and 4 bases at J, with 18 bases between. Written as DNA, the CDR3 is TGCGCCAGCAGCCCCGGGCGGGAAAGATCGTACGAGCAGTACTTC. This encodes CASSPGRERSYEQYF.

This rearrangement joins TRBV11-3 to TRBJ1-1; D unresolved. CDR1 and CDR2 from the germline V gene are SGHNT and YENEEA. This CDR3 spans 12 amino acids. The V end was cut by 5 bases, the J end by 11 bases, with 15 bases between. Written as DNA, the CDR3 is TGTGCCAGCAGCCTAATAGGAAAGGAGGCTTTCTTT. This gives the protein CASSLIGKEAFF.

This rearrangement joins TRBV4-2 to TRBJ2-3, with D unresolved. Trimming shortened V by 0 bases and J by 7 bases, and 11 bases separated the two germline ends. This CDR3 comprises 14 residues. Germline loops: CDR1 LGHNA, CDR2 YNFKEQ. CDR3 protein: CASSQEVVVNTQYF. The CDR3 DNA reads TGTGCCAGCAGCCAAGAAGTCGTGGTGAATACGCAGTATTTT.

In its sample, this clonotype was seen many times. The chain has TRBV12-3 or TRBV12-4 and TRBJ2-2, with 7 bases identical to TRBD1. CDR3 size: 12 residues. V lost 11 bases and J lost 5; bases outside the gene matches: 5. The CDR3 coding sequence is TGTGCCGGGGGCAGGGGGACCGGGGAGCTGTTTTTT. Residues: CAGGRGTGELFF.

The chain links TRBV6-1 to TRBJ2-5; possibly TRBD2 for D (5 bases). Deletions cut 6 bases from V and 1 base from J, with 15 bases between. The CDR3 contains 15 residues. The germline gives CDR1 MNHNS, CDR2 SASEGT. The CDR3 reads CASRRRAASQETQYF. The CDR3 DNA sequence: TGTGCCAGCAGAAGGCGGGCAGCTTCCCAAGAGACCCAGTACTTC.

This clonotype was seen many times. This chain joins TRBV5-1 and TRBJ2-7, with a tentative D call TRBD2 (5 bases). Between the trimmed V and J ends, which lost 4 bases and 5 bases, there was a span of 16 bases. The CDR3 consists of 14 residues. Germline V gene data show CDR1 as SGHRS and CDR2 as YFSETQ. The DNA for the CDR3 is TGCGCCAGCAGCAGAATGAGGGAGCAGGACGAGCAGTACTTC. This gives the protein CASSRMREQDEQYF.

The V gene is TRBV15, the J gene TRBJ2-3; 10 bases are shared with TRBD2. From germline, CDR1 is LNHNV and CDR2 YYDKDF (reference sequence). The V gene end was trimmed by 3 bases and the J gene end by 6 bases; junction bases not matched to a gene: 12. The CDR3 loop spans 17 amino acids. This CDR3 reads CATSSHIIAGGRDTQYF. The CDR3 region has the DNA TGTGCCACCAGCAGCCATATCATAGCGGGAGGTAGGGATACGCAGTATTTT.

This rearrangement joins TRBV6-5 to TRBJ1-2; 7 positions agree with TRBD1. Germline CDR1 reads MNHEY; CDR2 reads SVGAGI. V gave up 4 bases and J gave up 4 bases; unmatched junction bases: 15. The CDR3 spans 17 residues. CDR3 residues: CASSSLPGTEMVYGYTF. CDR3 bases: TGTGCCAGCAGTTCGCTCCCAGGGACAGAAATGGTCTATGGCTACACCTTC.

The rearrangement uses TRBV21-1 and TRBJ1-2. TRBV21-1 is termed a pseudogene. CDR3 length equals 11 residues. For the CDR3, the DNA is TGTGCCAGAGGACAGGGCTATGGCTACACCTTC. Protein: CARGQGYGYTF.

The genes are TRBV11-1 and TRBJ1-1, with 8 bases fitting TRBD1. CDR3 length: 15 residues. The V segment lost 5 bases and the J segment 6 bases; nucleotides outside the gene matches: 11. Per the germline V gene, CDR1 is SGHAT and CDR2 is FQDESV (reference sequence). CDR3 DNA: TGTGCCAGCAGCCCCAGGACAGGGTACTTCGCTGAAGCTTTCTTT. Amino acid sequence: CASSPRTGYFAEAFF.

The table lists this clonotype with a few counts. The chain recombines TRBV24-1 with TRBJ2-2; D call uncertain. Per the germline V gene, CDR1 is KGHDR and CDR2 is SFDVKD. V lost 5 bases and J lost 6, with 6 bases in between. CDR3 size: 12 residues. The CDR3 loop reads CATSGVPGELFF. The DNA of the CDR3 is TGTGCCACCAGTGGTGTCCCCGGGGAGCTGTTTTTT.

The chain employs TRBV6-5 and TRBJ1-1; 10 nucleotides agree with TRBD1. V dropped 2 bases and J dropped 6; count of bases not matched to a gene: 3. The germline V gene encodes CDR1 MNHEY and CDR2 SVGAGI. This CDR3 is built from 14 residues. The CDR3 spells CASSYTDRGPEAFF. The CDR3 nucleotides read TGTGCCAGCAGTTACACCGACAGGGGGCCTGAAGCTTTCTTT.

Only a few counts were recorded for this clonotype. V usage is TRBV7-2 and J usage is TRBJ2-7, with a tentative D call TRBD1 (7 bases). The CDR3 contains 17 residues. Germline V gene sequence: CDR1 SGHTA, CDR2 FQGNSA. V was cut by 1 base and J by 1 base, with 17 bases left in between. CDR3 DNA: TGTGCCAGCAGCTTAGTAGGGGGGACAGTGTCTTCCTACGAGCAGTACTTC. Translating gives CASSLVGGTVSSYEQYF. The variable domain in full, completed from reference TRBV7-2 and TRBJ2-7, reads GAGVSQSPSNKVTEKGKDVELRCDPISGHTALYWYRQSLGQGLEFLIYFQGNSAPDKSGLPSDRFSAERTGGSVSTLTIQRTQQEDSAVYLCASSLVGGTVSSYEQYFGPGTRLTVT.

This clonotype was seen at least ten times. The V and J genes are TRBV7-9 and TRBJ2-3, with 7 bases that match TRBD2. V lost 3 bases, J lost 0 bases, and 3 bases stayed unmatched. The CDR3 loop spans 15 amino acids. Germline values: CDR1 SEHNR, CDR2 FQNEAQ (reference sequence). CDR3 sequence (DNA): TGTGCCAGCAGCTTTCTAGCGGTTAGCACAGATACGCAGTATTTT. Translated: CASSFLAVSTDTQYF.

This clonotype was counted ten times or more. The V gene is TRBV7-9, the J gene TRBJ2-6; 8 positions match TRBD1. Germline CDR1 and CDR2: SEHNR and FQNEAQ (reference sequence). The CDR3 totals 17 residues. Losses at the gene ends were 7 bases for V and 2 bases for J; bases not matched to a gene: 10. In nucleotides, the CDR3 is TGTGCCAGCACTCTGGACAGGGAATCTCCTGGGGCCAACGTCCTGACTTTC. Its translation is CASTLDRESPGANVLTF.